These 17 T cell receptor beta chains originate from one sample sequenced in a study of T cells in Graves' hyperthyroidism and ophthalmopathy. RNA transcripts yielded amplified TCR beta CDR3 regions. The TCR CDR3 was amplified in a first-round RT-PCR using the HTBI primer set. TCRdb ran MiXCR on the multiplex PCR reads and lists one entry per CDR3 protein. The table lists roughly 700,000 distinct CDR3 sequences, roughly 17% of them singletons. What was sequenced was blood. These receptors originate from a man aged 45 to 65 with Graves' hyperthyroidism.

This clonotype was found a few times. The chain employs TRBV13 and TRBJ1-4; tentatively, D is TRBD1 (6 bases). The CDR3 runs 15 residues. Trimming took off 0 bases at V and 7 bases at J, with 12 bases between the two ends. Germline V gives CDR1 PRHDT, CDR2 FYEKMQ (reference sequence). For the CDR3, the DNA is TGTGCCAGCAGCTTAGGGCCCAACAGGGTTGAAAAACTGTTTTTT. It is translated as CASSLGPNRVEKLFF.

This clonotype was detected many times. The J gene is TRBJ2-1, the V gene TRBV28; 9 bases agree with TRBD1. Germline lookup yields CDR1 MDHEN and CDR2 SYDVKM. The CDR3 loop spans 15 amino acids. The trim removed 3 bases at V and 8 bases at J, leaving 8 bases unmatched. DNA of the CDR3: TGTGCCAGCAGTTTTCCAGGGACAGGGAAGTATGAGCAGTTCTTC. It is translated as CASSFPGTGKYEQFF.

The V call is TRBV5-1, the J call TRBJ2-4; a weak D match, TRBD1 (6 bases). The CDR3 sequence is 13 residues long. Germline loops: CDR1 SGHRS, CDR2 YFSETQ. Between the trimmed V and J ends, which lost 6 bases and 1 base, there was a span of 8 bases. The CDR3 DNA sequence: TGCGCCAGCAAGGGGGAGGCCAAAAACATTCAGTACTTC. Protein sequence: CASKGEAKNIQYF.

In this sample, this clonotype turned up many times. The chain joins TRBV3-1 to TRBJ2-3; tentatively, D is TRBD1 or TRBD2 (5 bases each). The germline gives CDR1 LGHDT, CDR2 YNNKEL (reference sequence). V gave up 4 bases and J gave up 6 bases, with 14 bases separating them. The CDR3 length is 14 residues. The CDR3 loop is CASSLGTARDTQYF. The CDR3 DNA sequence: TGTGCCAGCAGCCTTGGGACCGCCCGGGATACGCAGTATTTT.

There are many counts of this clonotype. The CDR3 region is CASKDRGPTEAFF. For the CDR3, the DNA is TGTGCCAGCAAAGACAGGGGGCCCACTGAAGCTTTCTTT. The chain joins TRBV6-1 to TRBJ1-1; 10 bases are a match to TRBD1. From germline, CDR1 is MNHNS and CDR2 SASEGT. Germline trimming cut 7 bases from V and 4 bases from J; bases unmatched to any gene: 3. The CDR3 loop spans 13 amino acids.

This clonotype was recorded many times. The chain links TRBV5-6 to TRBJ2-1, with 14 bases aligning to TRBD2. Germline CDR1 reads SGHDT; CDR2 reads YYEEEE. CDR3 size: 16 residues. Unmatched junction bases numbered 8, after V lost 4 bases and J lost 8 bases. For the CDR3, the DNA is TGTGCCAGCAGCGAAGGGACTAGCGGGAGCCATCATGAGCAGTTCTTC. Translation gives CASSEGTSGSHHEQFF.

About this clonotype itself: This may be a read error: a much more frequent sequence differs by one nucleotide. This rearrangement joins TRBV9 to TRBJ1-1, with D hard to call. The CDR3 is 14 amino acids. With 1 base removed from V and 6 bases from J, the gap between germline ends came to 13 bases. The germline V gene has CDR1 SGDLS and CDR2 YYNGEE. In DNA, the CDR3 is TGTGCCAGCAGCGTAAGAGGCGAGCACGCTGAAGCTTTCTTT. It codes for CASSVRGEHAEAFF.

This clonotype was seen many times. The chain couples TRBV3-1 to TRBJ2-3; the match to TRBD2 covers 9 bases. There are 15 residues in the CDR3. Germline V gene sequence: CDR1 LGHDT, CDR2 YNNKEL (reference sequence). V lost 1 base, J lost 4 bases, and 3 bases stayed unmatched. CDR3 DNA sequence: TGTGCCAGCAGCCAAGGGGCGGGAGGGGCAGATACGCAGTATTTT. Amino acids: CASSQGAGGADTQYF.

This clonotype was counted at least ten times. V and J are TRBV29-1 and TRBJ1-1; 7 nucleotides match TRBD1. The ends lost 5 bases at V and 6 bases at J; junction bases unmatched: 9. The CDR3 has 13 amino acids. CDR1 is SQVTM, CDR2 ANQGSEA, per germline. DNA of the CDR3: TGCAGCGTTTGGACAGGCAGGTCACCTGAAGCTTTCTTT. Amino acids: CSVWTGRSPEAFF.

Points on this clonotype: A much more abundant neighbour one base away suggests this may be a read error. The V gene is TRBV10-3, the J gene TRBJ1-6; 7 bases fit TRBD1. CDR3 length: 15 residues. Per germline, CDR1 ENHRY and CDR2 SYGVKD. CDR3 DNA sequence: TGTGCCATCGCCAGGGACAGCTCCTTTAATTCACCCCTCCACTTT. Protein sequence: CAIARDSSFNSPLHF.

The rearrangement uses TRBV20-1 and TRBJ2-7; possibly TRBD1 for D (5 bases). V was pared by 0 bases and J by 3 bases, with 12 bases between. This CDR3 is built from 14 residues. CDR1 DFQATT and CDR2 SNEGSKA come from the germline V gene (reference sequence). The CDR3, as DNA: TGCAGTGCTAGAGATCGACAGCAACACTACGAGCAGTACTTC. It codes for CSARDRQQHYEQYF.

This clonotype was seen a few times. The genes are TRBV19 and TRBJ2-2; 7 positions match TRBD2. The CDR3 spans 14 residues. CDR1 and CDR2 from the germline V gene are LNHDA and SQIVND (reference sequence). The junction had 4 bases not matched to a gene; V was cut back by 6 bases and J by 3 bases. The CDR3 region is CASRKGRDTGELFF. DNA of the CDR3: TGTGCCAGTAGAAAAGGGAGGGACACCGGGGAGCTGTTTTTT.

The sample holds many counts of this clonotype. The genes are TRBV24-1 and TRBJ1-1, with D perhaps TRBD1 (6 bases). V lost 9 bases, J lost 5 bases, and 24 bases lay in between. Looked up from germline, CDR1 is KGHDR and CDR2 is SFDVKD. CDR3 size: 16 residues. The CDR3 nucleotides read TGTGCCACCTCCGTGAGAACAGGGAGAGGGAAGACTGAAGCTTTCTTT. As protein: CATSVRTGRGKTEAFF.

The J gene is TRBJ1-2, the V gene TRBV30; D unclear. The CDR3 length is 14 residues. The V end lost 4 bases, the J end lost 4 bases, and 16 bases lay between the germline ends. CDR1 and CDR2 from the germline V gene are GTSNPN and SVGIG (reference sequence). CDR3 amino acids: CAWIPPGIAYGYTF. The CDR3 nucleotides read TGTGCCTGGATTCCACCAGGAATAGCCTATGGCTACACCTTC.

This clonotype has at least ten counts. The V and J genes are TRBV20-1 and TRBJ2-7; D possibly matches TRBD1 or TRBD2 (5 bases each). Germline V CDR1 and CDR2: DFQATT, SNEGSKA (reference sequence). This CDR3 contains 14 residues. V lost 6 bases and J lost 0, with 15 bases in between. CDR3 protein: CSARDPGRSYEQYF. The CDR3, as DNA: TGCAGTGCCCGGGACCCAGGCCGCTCCTACGAGCAGTACTTC.

The table lists this clonotype with a few counts. The V gene is TRBV5-1, the J gene TRBJ2-7; 7 bases are a match to TRBD1. The germline CDR1 and CDR2 sequences are SGHRS and YFSETQ. Trimming took 4 bases from V and 1 from J; bases not matched to a gene: 5. The CDR3 consists of 14 residues. CDR3 DNA: TGCGCCAGCAGCGGGGACAGTCGATCCTACGAGCAGTACTTC. Translating gives CASSGDSRSYEQYF.

Ten or more counts support this clonotype. The rearrangement uses TRBV29-1 and TRBJ2-5; TRBD2 matches at 9 bases. The CDR3 contains 13 residues. Looked up from germline, CDR1 is SQVTM and CDR2 is ANQGSEA. The trim removed 3 bases at V and 5 bases at J, leaving 4 bases unmatched. The CDR3 here is CSVERGGSETQYF. The DNA for the CDR3 is TGCAGCGTTGAGCGGGGGGGATCGGAGACCCAGTACTTC.